This T cell receptor beta chain was observed in a study of blood T cell repertoires in COVID-19. Trimming took 3 bases from V and 1 from J, leaving 13 bases between them. Germline V gives CDR1 LNHDA, CDR2 SQIVND (reference sequence). This CDR3 contains 16 residues. Clones were sequenced by immunoSEQ multiplex PCR, and TCRdb holds only the in-frame ones, with some missing. Of over 130,000 clones listed, approximately 84% are singletons. The gene calls are TRBV19 and TRBJ2-4, with D perhaps matching TRBD2 (6 bases). The sequenced material came from peripheral blood. This receptor was obtained from a human donor in a cohort sampled during active COVID-19. The CDR3 reads CASSMGGHGAKNIQYF. As DNA, the CDR3 is TGTGCCAGTAGTATGGGAGGCCACGGGGCCAAAAACATTCAGTACTTC.